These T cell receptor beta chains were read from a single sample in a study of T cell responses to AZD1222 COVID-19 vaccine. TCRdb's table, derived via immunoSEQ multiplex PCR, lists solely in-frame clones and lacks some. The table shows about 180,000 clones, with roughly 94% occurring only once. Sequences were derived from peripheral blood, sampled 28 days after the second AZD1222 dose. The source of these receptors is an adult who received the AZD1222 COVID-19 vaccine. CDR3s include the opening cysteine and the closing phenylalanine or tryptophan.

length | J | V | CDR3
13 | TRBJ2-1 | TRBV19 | CASSPGAAGEQFF
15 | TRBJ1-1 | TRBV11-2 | CASSFLSERGTEAFF
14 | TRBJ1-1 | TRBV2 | CASSTLTRNTEAFF
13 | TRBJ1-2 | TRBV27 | CASSLTGWDGYTF
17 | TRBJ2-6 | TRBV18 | CASSPLPNSSGANVLTF
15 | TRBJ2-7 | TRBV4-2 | CASSQERTPLDEQYF
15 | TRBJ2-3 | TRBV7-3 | CASSPREGLGDTQYF
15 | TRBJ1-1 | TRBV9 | CASSVAGTANTEAFF
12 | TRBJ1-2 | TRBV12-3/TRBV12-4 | CATHASGYGYTF
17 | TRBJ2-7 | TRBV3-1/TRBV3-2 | CASSQEWLAGDSYEQYF
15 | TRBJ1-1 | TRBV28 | CASSFYGQQNTEAFF
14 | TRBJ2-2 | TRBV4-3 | CASSQKDLTGELFF
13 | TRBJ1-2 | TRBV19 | CASSKDQQYGYTF
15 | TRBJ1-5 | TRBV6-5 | CASRPKGRSNQPQHF
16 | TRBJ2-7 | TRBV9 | CASSVGGGTGPYEQYF
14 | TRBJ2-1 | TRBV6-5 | CATRRGQGSNEQFF
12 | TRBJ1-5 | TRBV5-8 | CASSPRQGAQHF
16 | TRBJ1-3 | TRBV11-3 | CASSPGQISSGNTIYF
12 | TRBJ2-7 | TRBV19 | CASSDRGYEQYF
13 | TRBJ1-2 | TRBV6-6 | CASKQGADYGYTF
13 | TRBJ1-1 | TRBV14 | CASSRGPYAEAFF
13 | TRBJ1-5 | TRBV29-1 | CSARTGGNQPQHF
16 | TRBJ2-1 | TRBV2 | CASEGLAGGPVNEQFF
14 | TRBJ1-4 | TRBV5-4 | CASSLAGTGEKLFF
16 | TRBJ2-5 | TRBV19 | CASSMTSGGHQETQYF
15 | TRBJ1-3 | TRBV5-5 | CASSLGASSGNTIYF
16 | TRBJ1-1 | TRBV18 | CASSGTGGVSNTEAFF
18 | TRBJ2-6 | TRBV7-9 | CASSLWGGKGSGANVLTF
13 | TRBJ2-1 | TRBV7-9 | CASSLARLAPSLF
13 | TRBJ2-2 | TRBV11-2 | CASSLAGGWELFF
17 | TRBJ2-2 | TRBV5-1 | CASSQSGLLPGAGELFF
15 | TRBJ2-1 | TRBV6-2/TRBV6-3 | CAGSRLAAPSNEQFF
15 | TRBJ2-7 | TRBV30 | CAWSVIYRDTNEQYF
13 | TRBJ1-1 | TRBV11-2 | CASSANRGTEAFF
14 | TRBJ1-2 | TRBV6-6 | CASTPTTGVEGYTF
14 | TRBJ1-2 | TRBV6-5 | CASSMEGVSYGYTF
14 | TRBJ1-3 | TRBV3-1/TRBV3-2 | CASSLRGGGNTIYF
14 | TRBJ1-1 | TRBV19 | CASSMSRGNTEAFF
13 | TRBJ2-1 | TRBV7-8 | CASSITGGHEQFF
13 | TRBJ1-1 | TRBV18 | CASSPSLNTEAFF
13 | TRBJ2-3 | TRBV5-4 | CASSSDGRDTQYF
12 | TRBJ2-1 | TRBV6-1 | CASSDPDTEQFF
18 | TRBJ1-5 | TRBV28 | CASRAPGQGARWHQPQHF
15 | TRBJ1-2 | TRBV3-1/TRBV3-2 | CASSQYSSRYYGYTF
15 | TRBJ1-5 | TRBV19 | CASSPGRILNQPQHF
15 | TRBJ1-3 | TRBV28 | CASSWWGTSGNTIYF
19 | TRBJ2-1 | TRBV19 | CASGLAGVFSSAGYNEQFF